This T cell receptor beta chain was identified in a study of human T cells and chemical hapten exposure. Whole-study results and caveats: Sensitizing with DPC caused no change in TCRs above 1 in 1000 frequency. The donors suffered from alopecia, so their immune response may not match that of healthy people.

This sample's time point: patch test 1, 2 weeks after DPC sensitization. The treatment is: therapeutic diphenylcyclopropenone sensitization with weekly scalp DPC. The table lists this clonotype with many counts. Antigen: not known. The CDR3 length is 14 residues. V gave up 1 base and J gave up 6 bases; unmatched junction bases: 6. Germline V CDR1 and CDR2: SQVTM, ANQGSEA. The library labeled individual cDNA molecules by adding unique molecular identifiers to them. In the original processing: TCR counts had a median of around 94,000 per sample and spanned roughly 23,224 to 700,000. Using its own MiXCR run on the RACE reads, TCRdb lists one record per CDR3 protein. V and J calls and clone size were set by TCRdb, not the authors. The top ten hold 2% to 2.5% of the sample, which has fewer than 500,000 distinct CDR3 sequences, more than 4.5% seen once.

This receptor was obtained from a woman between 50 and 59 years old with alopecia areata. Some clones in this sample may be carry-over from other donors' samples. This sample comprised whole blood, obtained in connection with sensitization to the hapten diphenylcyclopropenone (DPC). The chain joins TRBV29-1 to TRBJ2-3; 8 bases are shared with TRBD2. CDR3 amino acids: CSVEGGTSGDTQYF. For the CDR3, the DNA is TGCAGCGTTGAAGGGGGTACTAGCGGCGATACGCAGTATTTT.